This T cell receptor (beta chain) emerged from a study of blood T cell repertoires in COVID-19. TCRdb's copy holds only in-frame clones and misses some; the assay was immunoSEQ multiplex PCR. This table holds fewer than 200,000 clones, around 92% found once. The CDR3 length is 15 residues. V was trimmed by 9 bases and J by 1 base, leaving 19 bases between them. Germline CDR1 is SGHTA and CDR2 is FQGNSA. This clonotype was sampled from a man aged 25-45 years with COVID-19, enrolled during active disease. The sample taken for sequencing was peripheral blood. The chain carries TRBV7-2 and TRBJ2-7, with a weak D call TRBD1 (5 bases). In DNA, the CDR3 is TGTGCCAGTACCTTTCAGGGATCCTCTTCCTACGAGCAGTACTTC. Translating it yields CASTFQGSSSYEQYF.